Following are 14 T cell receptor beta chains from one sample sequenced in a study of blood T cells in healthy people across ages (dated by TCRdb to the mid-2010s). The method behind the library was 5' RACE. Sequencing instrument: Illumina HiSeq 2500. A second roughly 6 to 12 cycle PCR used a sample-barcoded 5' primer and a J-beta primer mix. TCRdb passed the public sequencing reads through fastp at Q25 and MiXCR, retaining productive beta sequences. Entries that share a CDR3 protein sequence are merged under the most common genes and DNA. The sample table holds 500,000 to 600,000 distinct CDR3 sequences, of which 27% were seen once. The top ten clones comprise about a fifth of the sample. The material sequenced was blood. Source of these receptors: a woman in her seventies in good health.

CDR3 bases: TGTGCCAGCAGCGTAGAGGGGTTCGGGGCGGTGAGAAGCACAGATACGCAGTATTTT. This sequence encodes CASSVEGFGAVRSTDTQYF. The V and J genes are TRBV9 and TRBJ2-3; D might be TRBD1 or TRBD2, each matching 5 bases. This CDR3 has 19 residues. The ends were cut back, 0 bases at V and 0 bases at J, with 20 bases in the middle. Germline V gives CDR1 SGDLS, CDR2 YYNGEE.

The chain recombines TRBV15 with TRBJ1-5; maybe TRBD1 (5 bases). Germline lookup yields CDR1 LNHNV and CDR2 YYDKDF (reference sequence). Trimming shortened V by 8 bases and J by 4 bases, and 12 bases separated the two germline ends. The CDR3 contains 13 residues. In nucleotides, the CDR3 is TGTGCCACCTCCACCGGGGGGAATCAGCCCCAGCATTTT. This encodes CATSTGGNQPQHF.

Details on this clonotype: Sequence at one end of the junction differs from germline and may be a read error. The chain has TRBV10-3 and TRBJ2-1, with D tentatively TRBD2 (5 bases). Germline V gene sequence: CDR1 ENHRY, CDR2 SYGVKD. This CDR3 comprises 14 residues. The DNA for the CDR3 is TGTGCCATCAGTGAGTCAGGGTCGTGGGAGACCCAGTGCTTC. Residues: CAISESGSWETQCF.

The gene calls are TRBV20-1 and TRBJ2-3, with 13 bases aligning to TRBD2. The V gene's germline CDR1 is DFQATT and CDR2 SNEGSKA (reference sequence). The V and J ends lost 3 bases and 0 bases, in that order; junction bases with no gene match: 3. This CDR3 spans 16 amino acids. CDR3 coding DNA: TGCAGTGCTAGCGGGACTAGCGGGGCTAGCACAGATACGCAGTATTTT. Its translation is CSASGTSGASTDTQYF.

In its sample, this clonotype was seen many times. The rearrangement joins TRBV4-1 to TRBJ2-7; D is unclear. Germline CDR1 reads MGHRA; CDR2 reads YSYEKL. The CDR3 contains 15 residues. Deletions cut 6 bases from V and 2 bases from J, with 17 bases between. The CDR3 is CASSPWSNQPYEQYF. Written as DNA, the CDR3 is TGCGCCAGCAGTCCCTGGTCGAACCAACCCTACGAGCAGTACTTC.

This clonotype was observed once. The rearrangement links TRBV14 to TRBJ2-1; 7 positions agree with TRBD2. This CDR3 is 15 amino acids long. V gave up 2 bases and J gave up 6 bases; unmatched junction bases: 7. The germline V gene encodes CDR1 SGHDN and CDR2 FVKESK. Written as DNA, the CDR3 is TGTGCCAGCAGCCAAAACCGGGACTACTTCAATGAGCAGTTCTTC. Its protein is CASSQNRDYFNEQFF.

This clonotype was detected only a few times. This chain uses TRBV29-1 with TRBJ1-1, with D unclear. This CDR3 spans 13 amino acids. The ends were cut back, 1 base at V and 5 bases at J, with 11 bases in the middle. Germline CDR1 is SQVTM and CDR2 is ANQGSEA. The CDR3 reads CSVEVSRSTEAFF. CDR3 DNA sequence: TGCAGCGTTGAAGTTTCACGAAGTACTGAAGCTTTCTTT.

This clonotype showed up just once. CDR3 region: CASRDRGGGWTEAFF. CDR3 nucleotides: TGTGCCAGCAGGGACAGGGGAGGAGGTTGGACTGAAGCTTTCTTT. The chain has TRBV2 and TRBJ1-1; 9 bases align to TRBD1. CDR3 length equals 15 residues. The J segment lost 5 bases and the V segment lost 6 bases, leaving 10 bases of the junction unmatched. Germline assignment: CDR1 SNHLY and CDR2 FYNNEI.

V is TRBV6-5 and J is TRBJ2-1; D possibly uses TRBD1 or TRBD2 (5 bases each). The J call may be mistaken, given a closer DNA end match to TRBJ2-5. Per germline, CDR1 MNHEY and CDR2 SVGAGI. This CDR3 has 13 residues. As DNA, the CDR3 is TGTGCCAGCAGTTCCCCGGGGACGGAGACCCAGTACTTC. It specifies CASSSPGTETQYF.

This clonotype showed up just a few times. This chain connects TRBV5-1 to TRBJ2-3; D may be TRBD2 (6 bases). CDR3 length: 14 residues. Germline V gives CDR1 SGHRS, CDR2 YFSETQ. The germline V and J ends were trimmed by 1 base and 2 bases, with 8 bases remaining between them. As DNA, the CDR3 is TGCGCCAGCAGCTTGCTAGCGAACACAGATACGCAGTATTTT. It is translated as CASSLLANTDTQYF.

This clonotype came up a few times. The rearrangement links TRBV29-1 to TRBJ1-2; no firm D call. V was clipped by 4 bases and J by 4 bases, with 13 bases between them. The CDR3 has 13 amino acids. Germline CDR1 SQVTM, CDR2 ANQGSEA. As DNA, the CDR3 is TGCAGCGTTGGGGGAGGGCAAGGCTATGGCTACACCTTC. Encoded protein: CSVGGGQGYGYTF.

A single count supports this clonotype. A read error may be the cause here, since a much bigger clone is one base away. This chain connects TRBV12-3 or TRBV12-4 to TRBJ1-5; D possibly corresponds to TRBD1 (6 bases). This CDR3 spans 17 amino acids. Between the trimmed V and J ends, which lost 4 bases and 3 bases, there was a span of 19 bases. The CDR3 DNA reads TGTGCCAGCAGTTCGGCCGCCGGACAGCATACCAATCAGCCCCAGCATTTT. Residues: CASSSAAGQHTNQPQHF.

In nucleotides, the CDR3 is TGTGCCAGCAGCCCTAAATCGGCTCGTCCGGGCACCCAGTACTTC. Translated, it gives CASSPKSARPGTQYF. This chain links TRBV7-2 with TRBJ2-5; D is uncertain. The V and J ends lost 5 bases and 8 bases respectively, with 21 bases between them. Germline values: CDR1 SGHTA, CDR2 FQGNSA. The CDR3 is 15 amino acids. Based on the CDR3 plus reference TRBV7-2 and TRBJ2-5, the full variable domain is GAGVSQSPSNKVTEKGKDVELRCDPISGHTALYWYRQSLGQGLEFLIYFQGNSAPDKSGLPSDRFSAERTGGSVSTLTIQRTQQEDSAVYLCASSPKSARPGTQYFGPGTRLLVL.

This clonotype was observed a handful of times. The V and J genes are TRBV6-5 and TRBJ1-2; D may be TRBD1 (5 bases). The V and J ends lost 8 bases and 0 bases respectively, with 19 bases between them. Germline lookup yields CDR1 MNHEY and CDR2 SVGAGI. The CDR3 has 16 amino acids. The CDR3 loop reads CASSRAGSRANYGYTF. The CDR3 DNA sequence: TGTGCCAGCTCCCGCGCAGGGAGTCGGGCTAACTATGGCTACACCTTC.